The 5 T cell receptor beta chains below were found in one sample sequenced in a study of brain T cells in children with intractable seizures. Only in-frame clones appear in the TCRdb table, and some are missing; sequencing was by immunoSEQ multiplex PCR. Of 340,000 or so clones in the sample, roughly 92% were seen once. Time point of the sample: blood from clinic visit 5 months post-surgery; TSC patient then seizure free. The source material was peripheral blood, sampled approximately 5 months after surgery. These TCRs come from a boy in the first two years of life with tuberous sclerosis and intractable seizures.

This rearrangement joins TRBV2 to TRBJ1-5, with D perhaps TRBD1 (5 bases). Trimming left V 5 bases short and J 4 bases short, with 12 bases between. Germline lookup yields CDR1 SNHLY and CDR2 FYNNEI. CDR3 length: 14 residues. CDR3 protein: CASSPWGGNQPQHF. As DNA, the CDR3 is TGTGCCAGCAGTCCTTGGGGGGGGAATCAGCCCCAGCATTTT.

This clone was counted between two and nine times. This chain uses TRBV7-9 with TRBJ1-5, with D uncertain. Germline loops: CDR1 SEHNR, CDR2 FQNEAQ (reference sequence). The CDR3 is made up of 14 amino acids. The V end lost 5 bases, the J end lost 1 base, and 9 bases lay between the germline ends. CDR3 in amino acids: CASSPAWSNQPQHF. CDR3 nucleotide sequence: TGTGCCAGCAGCCCCGCGTGGAGCAATCAGCCCCAGCATTTT.

This sequence joins TRBV5-1 and TRBJ2-2; D not certain. In germline, CDR1 is SGHRS, CDR2 YFSETQ. V was trimmed by 0 bases and J by 6 bases, leaving 9 bases between them. The CDR3 extends over 14 amino acids. The CDR3 loop is CASSLEGFPGELFF. The CDR3, as DNA: TGCGCCAGCAGCTTGGAAGGGTTTCCCGGGGAGCTGTTTTTT.

The V and J genes are TRBV9 and TRBJ1-2; D is undetermined. The CDR3 runs to 14 residues. V was cut by 3 bases and J by 0 bases, with 9 bases left in between. Per germline, CDR1 SGDLS and CDR2 YYNGEE. The CDR3 sequence is CASSATPANYGYTF. CDR3 DNA sequence: TGTGCCAGCAGCGCGACACCTGCTAACTATGGCTACACCTTC.

The chain recombines TRBV12-3 or TRBV12-4 with TRBJ1-2; D is perhaps TRBD1 (5 bases). Trimming cost V 6 bases and J 8 bases, with 13 bases left between them. This CDR3 is built from 12 residues. The CDR3 sequence: CASSPDIRGYTF. The CDR3 nucleotides are TGTGCCAGCAGCCCGGACATTAGAGGCTACACCTTC.